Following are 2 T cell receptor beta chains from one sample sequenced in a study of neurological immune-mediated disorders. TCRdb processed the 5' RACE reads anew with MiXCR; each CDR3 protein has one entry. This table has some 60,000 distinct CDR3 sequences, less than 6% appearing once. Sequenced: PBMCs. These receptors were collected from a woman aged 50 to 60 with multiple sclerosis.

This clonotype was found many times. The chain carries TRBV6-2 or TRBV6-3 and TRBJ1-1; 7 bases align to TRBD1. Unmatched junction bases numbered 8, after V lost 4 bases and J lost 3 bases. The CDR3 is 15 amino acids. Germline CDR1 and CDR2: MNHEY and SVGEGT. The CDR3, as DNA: TGTGCCAGCAGTTTCCGGGACAGTCCTTACACTGAAGCTTTCTTT. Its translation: CASSFRDSPYTEAFF.

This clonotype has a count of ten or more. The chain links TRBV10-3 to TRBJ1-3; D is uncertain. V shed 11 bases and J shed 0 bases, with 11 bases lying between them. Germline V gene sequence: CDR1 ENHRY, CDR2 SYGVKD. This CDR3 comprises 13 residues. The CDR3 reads CAVKRDSGNTIYF. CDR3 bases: TGTGCCGTAAAACGGGACTCTGGAAACACCATATATTTT.